This record concerns one T cell receptor beta chain sequence. The antigen is not known. This sample stems from a study of response to subunit inactivated influenza vaccine. TCRdb reanalysed the RT-PCR reads using MiXCR and keeps one entry per CDR3 protein. The table has over 750,000 distinct CDR3 sequences, roughly 20% seen once; the top ten hold about 9.4%. Whole-study findings and limits: There was a suggestion from the authors that each seasonal influenza vaccination recruits few new T cells.

CDR3 length: 16 residues. Per germline, CDR1 KGHSH and CDR2 LQKENI. V was cut by 1 base and J by 3 bases, with 12 bases left in between. This TCR was sampled from a man aged 50-59 years who received an inactivated influenza vaccine. The material sequenced was PBMCs from blood, taken around 5 days after vaccination. The rearrangement uses TRBV18 and TRBJ2-2; D call uncertain. CDR3 bases: TGTGCCAGCTCACCACAGACGTTTGCGGACACCGGGGAGCTGTTTTTT. The encoded protein is CASSPQTFADTGELFF.